The sequence of this T cell receptor beta chain was determined in a study of breast tumors, draining lymph nodes, adjacent tissues. Notes on the study in general: That most tumor T cells come from lymph nodes remained unproven. Tumor repertoires ranked between lymph nodes and nontumor tissue in diversity, with V and J gene preferences. Luminal-like breast cancer showed significantly higher tumor–nontumor repertoire similarity than basal-like.

From the multiplex PCR reads, TCRdb called clonotypes with MiXCR, one entry per CDR3 protein. Seen here are roughly 110,000 distinct CDR3 sequences, more than 30% observed once, and the top ten hold approximately 5%. The lymph nodes were axillary draining lymph nodes from breast cancer patients. This clonotype has a handful of counts. What it recognizes is unknown. Trimming stripped 0 bases from V and 3 bases from J, with 17 bases between. Germline lookup yields CDR1 DFQATT and CDR2 SNEGSKA (reference sequence). The CDR3 covers 16 residues. This sequence originates from a female donor with breast cancer. Some clones in this sample may be carry-over from other donors' samples. Sample: axillary lymph node tissue. This sequence joins TRBV20-1 and TRBJ1-1; D remains ambiguous. The DNA for the CDR3 is TGCAGTGCTAGAGATCCCCGGGTAGGAAGAGACACTGAAGCTTTCTTT. Translated: CSARDPRVGRDTEAFF.